The source of this T cell receptor beta chain is a study of cytomegalovirus exposure and HLA in healthy donors. Turning to the study itself: Ancestry clustering placed more than 80% of about 400 genotyped donors in the Caucasian-associated cluster. Findings and caveats of the study: Sequencing probably produced one cluster of sequence variants that were highly shared. The authors listed 150 to 200 TCR beta chains as cytomegalovirus-associated. Presence/absence analyses took donor sequencing depth as roughly uniform.

This PCR relied on a set of 60 Vbeta primers and 13 Jbeta primers. Clones were read by immunoSEQ multiplex PCR, and TCRdb kept only the in-frame ones, dropping some. Of about 120,000 clones in the sample, around 76% were seen once. With regard to this clone: Its antigen is currently unknown.

V lost 6 bases to trimming and J lost 4 bases, with 16 bases between them. The CDR3 spans 14 residues. Looked up from germline, CDR1 is MNHEY and CDR2 is SVGAGI. What was sequenced was PBMCs. The receptor's source is a woman between 35 and 50 years old in good health and CMV-seropositive. The genes are TRBV6-5 and TRBJ2-7; D is perhaps TRBD1 (6 bases). CDR3 nucleotide sequence: TGTGCCAGCAGCCAGGGGCAGAATTTGTACGAGCAGTACTTC. This translates into CASSQGQNLYEQYF.